Listed here are 14 T cell receptor beta chains from one sample, sequenced in a study of CD8+CD57+ T cells in acquired aplastic anemia. Genomic DNA was employed as the template in profiling TCR beta VDJ and CDR3. In TCRdb, the reads were re-called with MiXCR into one record per CDR3 protein. The table lists 40,000 to 45,000 distinct CDR3 sequences, 65% to 70% of them singletons. Material: sorted CD4+, CD8+, or CD8+CD57+ T cells (not recorded which) from PBMCs. These receptors all come from a human donor in good health, serving as a control.

The rearrangement joins TRBV29-1 to TRBJ2-7; D is perhaps TRBD1 (6 bases). CDR3 length: 12 residues. Germline CDR1 is SQVTM and CDR2 is ANQGSEA. V lost 7 bases and J 3 bases, leaving 13 bases between the germline ends. CDR3 region: CSATGTSYEQYF. CDR3 nucleotides: TGCAGCGCGACCGGGACAAGCTACGAGCAGTACTTC.

The chain joins TRBV20-1 to TRBJ1-2; possibly TRBD1 for D (6 bases). V dropped 5 bases and J dropped 2 bases, with 12 bases sitting between them. Germline V lookup: CDR1 DFQATT, CDR2 SNEGSKA (reference sequence). This CDR3 region has 13 residues. In DNA form, the CDR3 reads TGCAGTGCTTCTTCGGACAGCAACTATGGCTACACCTTC. Its translation is CSASSDSNYGYTF.

This sequence joins TRBV24-1 and TRBJ2-3; D ambiguous. The CDR3 totals 13 residues. Trimming took 1 base from V and 5 from J, leaving 6 bases between them. The germline gives CDR1 KGHDR, CDR2 SFDVKD. The CDR3 coding sequence is TGTGCCACCAGTGATTTCCTGGGAGATACGCAGTATTTT. Its translation is CATSDFLGDTQYF.

This clonotype appeared a few times. This chain uses TRBV29-1 with TRBJ1-4; no clear D. The germline CDR1 and CDR2 sequences are SQVTM and ANQGSEA. This CDR3 is built from 11 residues. Trimming shortened V by 6 bases and J by 6 bases, and 8 bases separated the two germline ends. The CDR3 protein is CSVVSYEKLFF. The CDR3 DNA sequence: TGCAGCGTAGTTTCGTATGAAAAACTGTTTTTT.

The chain has TRBV5-4 and TRBJ2-1; D is unresolved. Germline V gene data show CDR1 as SGHNT and CDR2 as YYREEE (reference sequence). V lost 1 base, J lost 5 bases, and 10 bases lay in between. This CDR3 spans 14 amino acids. The CDR3 DNA sequence: TGTGCCAGCAGCTTGAAAGGTCACAACAATGAGCAGTTCTTC. This sequence encodes CASSLKGHNNEQFF.

This clonotype has a count of ten or more. The V call is TRBV12-3 or TRBV12-4, the J call TRBJ2-1; 7 nucleotides line up with TRBD2. The CDR3 extends over 11 amino acids. V shed 3 bases, J shed 14 bases, and the junction held 4 bases outside the gene matches. CDR3 nucleotides: TGTGCCAGCAGTTTCGGGGGGTGGAAGTTCTTC. This translates into CASSFGGWKFF.

The genes are TRBV2 and TRBJ2-7, with TRBD1 matching over 7 bases. Looked up from germline, CDR1 is SNHLY and CDR2 is FYNNEI. V was clipped by 5 bases and J by 2 bases; unmatched bases: 6. The CDR3 is made up of 14 amino acids. CDR3: CASSTGTVTYEQYF. As DNA, the CDR3 is TGTGCCAGCAGTACCGGGACAGTCACCTACGAGCAGTACTTC.

The chain joins TRBV20-1 to TRBJ1-2; 7 nucleotides agree with TRBD1. V dropped 5 bases and J dropped 5; count of bases not matched to a gene: 5. From germline, CDR1 is DFQATT and CDR2 SNEGSKA (reference sequence). The CDR3 length is 12 residues. As DNA, the CDR3 is TGCAGTGCTGGGGACAGAACTTATGGCTACACCTTC. Translating it yields CSAGDRTYGYTF.

V usage is TRBV2 and J usage is TRBJ1-2, with 7 bases identical to TRBD1. The CDR3 sequence is 15 residues long. The V and J ends lost 1 base and 4 bases, in that order; junction bases with no gene match: 6. Germline V gene lookup returns CDR1 SNHLY and CDR2 FYNNEI. CDR3 coding DNA: TGTGCCAGCAGTGAAGACAGGGGAACCCTCTATGGCTACACCTTC. Amino acid sequence: CASSEDRGTLYGYTF.

The chain links TRBV2 to TRBJ2-1; D might be TRBD2 (5 bases). V was pared by 1 base and J by 1 base, with 8 bases between. CDR3 length: 15 amino acids. Germline V lookup: CDR1 SNHLY, CDR2 FYNNEI. The CDR3 nucleotides are TGTGCCAGCAGTGAAGGGTGGACTTCCTACAATGAGCAGTTCTTC. Protein product: CASSEGWTSYNEQFF.

This clonotype was counted ten times or more. V usage is TRBV19 and J usage is TRBJ2-6; D is unresolved. The CDR3 totals 15 residues. V was shortened by 3 bases and J by 0 bases, with 6 bases between the two germline ends. Germline CDR1 reads LNHDA; CDR2 reads SQIVND (reference sequence). The CDR3 here is CASSISGSGANVLTF. In nucleotides, the CDR3 is TGTGCCAGTAGTATTTCCGGCTCTGGGGCCAACGTCCTGACTTTC.

This clonotype was seen many times. The DNA of the CDR3 is TGTGCCAGCAGTCCTTTCGAGGACCAAGAGACCCAGTACTTC. Residues: CASSPFEDQETQYF. The chain joins TRBV28 to TRBJ2-5; D is unclear. CDR3 size: 14 residues. Trimming took off 5 bases at V and 0 bases at J, with 10 bases between the two ends. Germline V lookup: CDR1 MDHEN, CDR2 SYDVKM. Full variable domain (outside the CDR3, taken from reference TRBV28 and TRBJ2-5): DVKVTQSSRYLVKRTGEKVFLECVQDMDHENMFWYRQDPGLGLRLIYFSYDVKMKEKGDIPEGYSVSREKKERFSLILESASTNQTSMYLCASSPFEDQETQYFGPGTRLLVL.

This chain links TRBV2 with TRBJ1-4; D is unclear. CDR1 is SNHLY, CDR2 FYNNEI, per germline. The CDR3 sequence is 12 residues long. Trimming removed 2 bases from V and 8 bases from J, with 6 bases in between. Here the CDR3 reads CASSEMSEKLFF. In DNA, the CDR3 is TGTGCCAGCAGTGAAATGAGCGAAAAACTGTTTTTT.

The CDR3 DNA is TGTGCCAGTAGACCAGGACAGGTAGAGACCCAGTACTTC. Protein sequence: CASRPGQVETQYF. The chain joins TRBV19 to TRBJ2-5, with 7 nucleotides matching TRBD1. With 6 bases clipped from V and 4 bases from J, the junction kept 5 bases outside the gene matches. Germline V gene sequence: CDR1 LNHDA, CDR2 SQIVND (reference sequence). The CDR3 totals 13 residues.